In this sample, the clone carrying this TCR beta chain turned up a few times. This specimen comes from a study of T-cell reconstitution after alpha-beta-depleted transplantation in children. Germline V CDR1 and CDR2: SGDLS, YYNGEE. V shed 7 bases and J 3 bases; nucleotides not matched to a gene: 4. CDR3 length: 14 residues. Researchers prepared the TCRbeta library using unique molecular identifiers, the study reports. TCRdb passed the PCR reads through MiXCR, listing each CDR3 protein once. Here the sample spans 450,000 to 600,000 distinct CDR3 sequences, 15% to 20% being singletons. J is TRBJ2-3 and V is TRBV9, with 11 bases lining up with TRBD2. Source: PBMCs from the stem cell graft donor, taken from the stem cell graft. This receptor was identified in a human donor who donated a stem cell graft to a child with acute lymphoblastic leukemia. The CDR3 is CASGWTSGTDTQYF. CDR3 in DNA: TGTGCCAGCGGATGGACTAGCGGGACAGATACGCAGTATTTT.